These 31 T cell receptor beta chains came from one sample sequenced in a study of T cells in Graves' hyperthyroidism and ophthalmopathy. There were TCR beta CDR3 regions amplified from RNA transcripts. A first-round RT-PCR of the TCR CDR3 used the HTBI primer set. In TCRdb, the multiplex PCR reads were re-called with MiXCR into one record per CDR3 protein. The data contain hundreds of thousands of distinct CDR3 sequences, about a sixth of them seen just once; the ten biggest clones take up about 50%. Material for sequencing was blood. Receptor source: a woman aged 55-70 years with Graves' ophthalmopathy.

This clonotype was detected many times. The gene calls are TRBV4-2 and TRBJ2-1; perhaps TRBD2 as D (5 bases). The CDR3 runs to 15 residues. Per germline, CDR1 LGHNA and CDR2 YNFKEQ. V lost 3 bases, J lost 4 bases, and 13 bases lay in between. The CDR3, as DNA: TGTGCCAGCAGCCACCCCGGGAACGCTTACAATGAGCAGTTCTTC. This codes for CASSHPGNAYNEQFF.

The chain uses TRBV12-3 or TRBV12-4 and TRBJ2-1; 12 nucleotides agree with TRBD2. Trimming removed 11 bases from V and 5 bases from J; junction bases left unmatched: 4. This CDR3 comprises 13 residues. The CDR3 reads CADRTSGNNEQFF. CDR3 nucleotides: TGTGCCGATAGGACTAGCGGGAACAATGAGCAGTTCTTC.

Many counts were recorded for this clonotype. V and J are TRBV6-2 or TRBV6-3 and TRBJ1-1; TRBD1 matches at 9 bases. Germline V lookup: CDR1 MNHEY, CDR2 SVGEGT. The CDR3 consists of 13 residues. V was pared by 4 bases and J by 5 bases, with 2 bases of the junction left unmatched. The CDR3, as DNA: TGTGCCAGCAGTTCCGACAGGGGGACTGAAGCTTTCTTT. Translation gives CASSSDRGTEAFF.

This clonotype was observed a handful of times. The J gene is TRBJ2-7, the V gene TRBV20-1, with 9 nucleotides matching TRBD1. Trimming at V came to 4 bases and at J to 0 bases, leaving 1 base not matched to a gene. Per the germline V gene, CDR1 is DFQATT and CDR2 is SNEGSKA (reference sequence). The CDR3 contains 13 residues. Here the CDR3 reads CSAKDRGSYEQYF. The DNA for the CDR3 is TGCAGTGCTAAGGACAGGGGCTCCTACGAGCAGTACTTC.

The chain joins TRBV6-1 to TRBJ2-7; no definite D call. CDR3 length: 14 amino acids. Germline CDR1 is MNHNS and CDR2 is SASEGT. Trimming cost V 0 bases and J 2 bases, with 8 bases left between them. The CDR3, as DNA: TGTGCCAGCAGTGAAGCGCGCGGTCCCTACGAGCAGTACTTC. Translation gives CASSEARGPYEQYF.

This rearrangement joins TRBV11-2 to TRBJ2-7; D tentatively fits TRBD1 or TRBD2 (6 bases each). Trimming removed 5 bases from V and 7 bases from J, with 18 bases in between. This CDR3 spans 14 amino acids. Germline V gene sequence: CDR1 SGHAT, CDR2 FQNNGV. For the CDR3, the DNA is TGTGCCAGCAGCGCCCGGGGGCCTGGAGAGGAGCAGTACTTC. Translating it yields CASSARGPGEEQYF.

This clonotype was counted at least ten times. V gene TRBV20-1 combines with J gene TRBJ2-5; 7 positions match TRBD1. Trimming removed 7 bases from V and 1 base from J; junction bases left unmatched: 6. CDR3 length equals 13 residues. Germline V gene sequence: CDR1 DFQATT, CDR2 SNEGSKA (reference sequence). CDR3 DNA sequence: TGCAGTGTGAGACAGGGTGCCCAAGAGACCCAGTACTTC. It specifies CSVRQGAQETQYF.

CDR3 residues: CASRSTQGARGYTF. The CDR3 DNA sequence: TGTGCCAGCAGATCGACACAGGGGGCGCGGGGCTACACCTTC. The V call is TRBV28, the J call TRBJ1-2, with 9 bases matching TRBD1. The germline CDR1 and CDR2 sequences are MDHEN and SYDVKM. The CDR3 runs 14 residues. The J segment lost 8 bases and the V segment lost 6 bases, leaving 10 bases of the junction unmatched.

This clonotype was counted a few times. The V and J genes are TRBV9 and TRBJ2-7; 7 bases match TRBD1. The germline V gene has CDR1 SGDLS and CDR2 YYNGEE. The CDR3 is made up of 14 amino acids. The V gene end was trimmed by 3 bases and the J gene end by 3 bases; junction bases not matched to a gene: 6. CDR3 in DNA: TGTGCCAGCAGCGCGGGGACAGAGAACTACGAGCAGTACTTC. This translates into CASSAGTENYEQYF.

This clonotype was recorded at least ten times. The V gene is TRBV6-1, the J gene TRBJ2-3; weak D call: TRBD2 (6 bases). The CDR3 spans 16 residues. V was trimmed by 5 bases and J by 0 bases, leaving 15 bases between them. CDR1 is MNHNS and CDR2 is SASEGT in the germline V gene. The CDR3 DNA reads as TGTGCCAGCAGTTACGCCGGACTAACTAGCACAGATACGCAGTATTTT. Translated: CASSYAGLTSTDTQYF.

This clonotype was counted ten times or more. The chain joins TRBV7-8 to TRBJ2-5; 9 bases line up with TRBD2. The CDR3 runs 16 residues. CDR1 SGHVS and CDR2 FQNEAQ come from the germline V gene. With V trimmed by 6 bases and J by 1 base, 9 bases remained unmatched. CDR3 nucleotide sequence: TGTGCCAGCAGTTCGTTCCAGCGGGGGGCCCAAGAGACCCAGTACTTC. Translation gives CASSSFQRGAQETQYF.

This clonotype appeared many times. V usage is TRBV27 and J usage is TRBJ2-7; D is possibly TRBD1 or TRBD2 (7 bases each). V was shortened by 5 bases and J by 2 bases, with 16 bases between the two germline ends. The CDR3 loop spans 15 amino acids. Germline loops: CDR1 MNHEY, CDR2 SMNVEV (reference sequence). CDR3 sequence reads: CASSDREGDTYEQYF. The DNA of the CDR3 is TGTGCCAGCAGTGACAGGGAGGGGGATACCTACGAGCAGTACTTC.

This clonotype has a handful of counts. A clone one base away is much larger, so this may be a read error. This sequence joins TRBV2 and TRBJ2-1; the D gene is possibly TRBD1 (5 bases). The CDR3 is 14 amino acids. The germline V and J ends were trimmed by 11 bases and 0 bases, with 14 bases remaining between them. CDR1 is SNHLY and CDR2 is FYNNEI in the germline V gene. The CDR3 loop reads CAGNQGSSYNEQFF. The DNA of the CDR3 is TGTGCCGGCAATCAGGGAAGCTCCTACAATGAGCAGTTCTTC.

V gene TRBV6-2 or TRBV6-3 combines with J gene TRBJ2-7; 7 bases match TRBD1. The J segment lost 8 bases and the V segment lost 6 bases, leaving 10 bases of the junction unmatched. Germline CDR1 and CDR2: MNHEY and SVGEGT. The CDR3 is made up of 13 amino acids. CDR3 bases: TGTGCCAGCAGGGACAGGTATCCTGCGAAGCAGTACTTC. This gives the protein CASRDRYPAKQYF.

The CDR3: CASSQEYRTMNTEAFF. The CDR3 DNA reads as TGCGCCAGCAGCCAAGAATACCGGACCATGAACACTGAAGCTTTCTTT. The chain combines TRBV4-3 with TRBJ1-1; D ambiguous. V gave up 0 bases and J gave up 0 bases, with 11 bases separating them. CDR1 is LGHNA, CDR2 YSLEER, per germline. This CDR3 spans 16 amino acids.

Only one count was recorded for this clonotype. The gene calls are TRBV15 and TRBJ1-6; D is ambiguous. This CDR3 has 15 amino acids. Germline V gene lookup returns CDR1 LNHNV and CDR2 YYDKDF (reference sequence). Trimming cost V 1 base and J 7 bases, with 11 bases left between them. The CDR3 region has the DNA TGTGCCACCAGCAGAGCTAAGGGCTCGAATTCACCCCTCCACTTT. Its protein product is CATSRAKGSNSPLHF.

The chain joins TRBV7-9 to TRBJ2-2, with D uncertain. The germline CDR1 and CDR2 sequences are SEHNR and FQNEAQ (reference sequence). This CDR3 has 14 residues. Trimming pared 5 bases from V and 7 bases from J, leaving 14 bases between. The CDR3 bases are TGTGCCAGCAGCCCCCCTCTAGGAGTCGGGGAGCTGTTTTTT. It codes for CASSPPLGVGELFF.

This clonotype was detected ten times or more. J is TRBJ1-2 and V is TRBV7-2; D gene uncertain. CDR3 length: 12 amino acids. Deletions cut 5 bases from V and 4 bases from J, with 8 bases between. Germline V lookup: CDR1 SGHTA, CDR2 FQGNSA. CDR3 in DNA: TGTGCCAGCAGCCCGCCCGGCTATGGCTACACCTTC. Its protein is CASSPPGYGYTF.

The table lists this clonotype with a few counts. Mismatch with germline at one junction end may stem from a read error. CDR3 DNA: TGTGCCAGCAGTTTGGACTCTTTCACCGGGGAGCCGTTTTTT. Protein sequence: CASSLDSFTGEPFF. The gene calls are TRBV28 and TRBJ2-2, with D perhaps TRBD2 (5 bases). Germline CDR1 MDHEN, CDR2 SYDVKM. The CDR3 covers 14 residues.

The chain links TRBV4-2 to TRBJ2-7, with D possibly matching TRBD2 (6 bases). In germline, CDR1 is LGHNA, CDR2 YNFKEQ. The length of the CDR3 is 14 residues. With 1 base removed from V and 4 bases from J, the gap between germline ends came to 11 bases. The CDR3 is CASSQGMEGYEQYF. Written as DNA, the CDR3 is TGTGCCAGCAGCCAAGGAATGGAGGGGTACGAGCAGTACTTC.

The table lists this clonotype with many counts. The V call is TRBV27, the J call TRBJ2-5, with 8 bases identical to TRBD2. Germline values: CDR1 MNHEY, CDR2 SMNVEV (reference sequence). Trimming took 5 bases from V and 3 from J; bases not matched to a gene: 8. The CDR3 is made up of 15 amino acids. The CDR3: CASSPRGGGKETQYF. CDR3 sequence (DNA): TGTGCCAGCAGTCCTCGGGGCGGGGGGAAAGAGACCCAGTACTTC.

The chain links TRBV6-1 to TRBJ1-2, with D unresolved. Germline-derived CDR1 and CDR2 are MNHNS and SASEGT. The CDR3 is 15 amino acids. Trimming removed 7 bases at V and 7 bases at J, with 22 bases between. The CDR3 DNA is TGTGCCAGCACCTTACTGAACTCCTTCCCCTCTGGCTACACCTTC. Protein: CASTLLNSFPSGYTF.

The table lists this clonotype with many counts. The gene calls are TRBV10-3 and TRBJ1-2; D gene unclear. Trimming shortened V by 6 bases and J by 6 bases, and 11 bases separated the two germline ends. CDR3 length: 12 amino acids. The germline CDR1 and CDR2 sequences are ENHRY and SYGVKD. CDR3 amino acids: CAIRTRADGYTF. The DNA for the CDR3 is TGTGCCATCAGAACGCGGGCTGATGGCTACACCTTC.

This clonotype was recorded at least ten times. The CDR3 region has the DNA TGCAGCGTTGAAGATCGGGGCGGCCTGGAGACCCAGTACTTC. Translating it yields CSVEDRGGLETQYF. V is TRBV29-1 and J is TRBJ2-5; either TRBD1 or TRBD2 may supply D (5 bases each). The CDR3 has 14 amino acids. Trimming removed 0 bases from V and 5 bases from J, with 13 bases in between. Germline CDR1 SQVTM, CDR2 ANQGSEA.

This clonotype was seen repeatedly, ten times or more. The V and J genes are TRBV5-6 and TRBJ2-3; D is possibly TRBD1 (6 bases). Trimming left V 1 base short and J 2 bases short, with 8 bases between. In germline, CDR1 is SGHDT, CDR2 YYEEEE. This CDR3 has 14 amino acids. CDR3 DNA: TGTGCCAGCAGCTTGACAGGGACCACAGATACGCAGTATTTT. As protein: CASSLTGTTDTQYF.

This clonotype was seen a handful of times. This sequence may be a read error, since a much larger clone differs from it by one base. This chain uses TRBV6-5 with TRBJ2-1, with a possible D match to TRBD2 (5 bases). CDR1 MNHEY and CDR2 SVGAGI come from the germline V gene. This CDR3 is 17 amino acids long. The chain's CDR3 is CASSYLPRALSCNEQFF. The CDR3 DNA is TGTGCCAGCAGTTACCTCCCGCGGGCCCTCTCCTGCAATGAGCAGTTCTTC.

This clonotype was recorded many times. The chain joins TRBV28 to TRBJ1-5; tentative D call: TRBD1 (5 bases). Germline V gene lookup returns CDR1 MDHEN and CDR2 SYDVKM. With 5 bases removed from V and 7 bases from J, the gap between germline ends came to 21 bases. The CDR3 spans 16 residues. DNA for the CDR3: TGTGCCAGCAGTCGATATTCCGGCGGGGGACGGCAGCCCCAGCATTTT. This gives the protein CASSRYSGGGRQPQHF.

This clonotype was counted between two and nine times. The chain links TRBV27 to TRBJ1-3, with D uncertain. V was pared by 5 bases and J by 8 bases, with 13 bases between. Germline V gene sequence: CDR1 MNHEY, CDR2 SMNVEV (reference sequence). The CDR3 totals 13 residues. CDR3: CASSERSRDTIYF. CDR3 bases: TGTGCCAGCAGTGAGAGGTCTCGGGACACCATATATTTT.

V and J are TRBV28 and TRBJ1-4; D possibly corresponds to TRBD1 (5 bases). CDR1 is MDHEN, CDR2 SYDVKM, per germline. Deletions cut 4 bases from V and 3 bases from J, with 12 bases between. CDR3 length: 15 residues. This CDR3 reads CASSSSGSANEKLFF. For the CDR3, the DNA is TGTGCCAGCAGTTCATCAGGGTCGGCTAATGAAAAACTGTTTTTT.

This clonotype was counted ten times or more. The genes are TRBV7-9 and TRBJ2-7; 7 nucleotides line up with TRBD2. This CDR3 spans 15 amino acids. CDR1 is SEHNR, CDR2 FQNEAQ, per germline (reference sequence). V trimming: 8 bases; J trimming: 2 bases; junction bases outside the gene matches: 12. The CDR3 DNA follows: TGTGCCAGCGGGGGGGACGACAGACCGACCTACGAGCAGTACTTC. Protein sequence: CASGGDDRPTYEQYF.

V and J are TRBV27 and TRBJ2-2; D gene ambiguous. V lost 5 bases to trimming and J lost 4 bases, with 8 bases between them. Germline V gives CDR1 MNHEY, CDR2 SMNVEV (reference sequence). The CDR3 extends over 13 amino acids. In nucleotides, the CDR3 is TGTGCCAGCAGTGTGGGGATCACCGGGGAGCTGTTTTTT. It specifies CASSVGITGELFF.